Following are 30 T cell receptor beta chains from one sample sequenced in a study of cytomegalovirus exposure and HLA in healthy donors. The study ran its PCR with 60 Vbeta and 13 Jbeta primers. Produced via immunoSEQ multiplex PCR; TCRdb's table is partial and in-frame only. This table has about 130,000 clones, around three quarters appearing once. Material for sequencing was PBMCs. The receptor source for this set is a male donor in good health and CMV-seropositive.

This rearrangement joins TRBV15 to TRBJ2-7; 16 bases are shared with TRBD2. The CDR3 covers 20 residues. Germline V gene data show CDR1 as LNHNV and CDR2 as YYDKDF (reference sequence). V shed 4 bases, J shed 0 bases, and the junction held 12 bases outside the gene matches. Here the CDR3 DNA reads TGTGCCACCAGCACGCTCATGGGGACTAGCGGGAGGGCCGGCTCCTACGAGCAGTACTTC. Translated, it gives CATSTLMGTSGRAGSYEQYF. Supplemented by reference TRBV15 and TRBJ2-7, the full variable domain reads DAMVIQNPRYQVTQFGKPVTLSCSQTLNHNVMYWYQQKSSQAPKLLFHYYDKDFNNEADTPDNFQSRRPNTSFCFLDIRSPGLGDTAMYLCATSTLMGTSGRAGSYEQYFGPGTRLTVT.

The chain combines TRBV7-9 with TRBJ2-7; D remains ambiguous. Trimming stripped 5 bases from V and 3 bases from J, with 5 bases between. The CDR3 extends over 11 amino acids. Germline CDR1 is SEHNR and CDR2 is FQNEAQ (reference sequence). The CDR3 loop reads CASSEVYEQYF. The CDR3 DNA is TGTGCCAGCAGCGAGGTCTACGAGCAGTACTTC.

Only one count was recorded for this clone. The genes are TRBV6-1 and TRBJ2-4; 7 bases agree with TRBD1. Germline V gene lookup returns CDR1 MNHNS and CDR2 SASEGT. This CDR3 contains 15 residues. V lost 5 bases to trimming and J lost 0 bases; unmatched junction nucleotides: 4. The CDR3 sequence: CASSTGVLAKNIQYF. The CDR3 region has the DNA TGTGCCAGCAGTACAGGGGTATTAGCCAAAAACATTCAGTACTTC.

The gene calls are TRBV2 and TRBJ1-2; TRBD1 aligns across 8 bases. CDR1 and CDR2 from the germline V gene are SNHLY and FYNNEI. This CDR3 has 13 amino acids. The junction had 4 bases not matched to a gene; V was cut back by 5 bases and J by 5 bases. The CDR3 spells CASSPGGEYGYTF. CDR3 DNA: TGTGCCAGCAGTCCAGGGGGCGAGTATGGCTACACCTTC.

V is TRBV29-1 and J is TRBJ2-3; 9 nucleotides line up with TRBD2. The CDR3 length is 14 residues. The V segment lost 6 bases and the J segment 2 bases; nucleotides outside the gene matches: 6. Per germline, CDR1 SQVTM and CDR2 ANQGSEA. CDR3 region: CSVVSGGTTDTQYF. The CDR3 DNA sequence: TGCAGCGTCGTTAGCGGGGGAACCACAGATACGCAGTATTTT.

CDR3 coding DNA: TGTGCCAGCAGTCCTACCGGGACAGGGCCCGGTGAGCAGTTCTTC. This translates into CASSPTGTGPGEQFF. The chain is built from TRBV28 and TRBJ2-1, with 9 nucleotides matching TRBD1. The CDR3 has 15 residues. V shed 5 bases, J shed 9 bases, and the junction held 11 bases outside the gene matches. Per the germline V gene, CDR1 is MDHEN and CDR2 is SYDVKM.

The J gene is TRBJ2-2, the V gene TRBV7-6, with D possibly matching TRBD1 (5 bases). Between the trimmed V and J ends, which lost 5 bases and 6 bases, there was a span of 13 bases. CDR1 is SGHVS and CDR2 is FNYEAQ in the germline V gene. The CDR3 has 14 amino acids. CDR3 DNA sequence: TGTGCCAGCAGCAGACAGCCCGCTTCCGGGGAGCTGTTTTTT. It yields the protein CASSRQPASGELFF.

The genes are TRBV28 and TRBJ1-3, with TRBD1 matching 8 bases. Per the germline V gene, CDR1 is MDHEN and CDR2 is SYDVKM. The CDR3 has 14 residues. Trimming took 6 bases from V and 7 from J; bases not matched to a gene: 8. The CDR3 region has the DNA TGTGCCAGCAGCCTGGGGACAGGAACCAACACCATATATTTT. Its translation: CASSLGTGTNTIYF.

This chain links TRBV7-2 with TRBJ2-7; TRBD2 agrees at 10 bases. Germline-derived CDR1 and CDR2 are SGHTA and FQGNSA. J was trimmed by 5 bases and V by 5 bases; bases with no gene match: 9. CDR3 length: 15 amino acids. CDR3 DNA sequence: TGTGCCAGCAGCCAAGTCACTAGCGGGAACCACGAGCAGTACTTC. As protein: CASSQVTSGNHEQYF.

The V gene is TRBV7-6, the J gene TRBJ1-1; weak D call: TRBD1 (6 bases). CDR1 SGHVS and CDR2 FNYEAQ come from the germline V gene. The CDR3 has 15 amino acids. The V end lost 1 base, the J end lost 2 bases, and 11 bases lay between the germline ends. In DNA form, the CDR3 reads TGTGCCAGCAGCTTAGAGGCAGGGGAAAACACTGAAGCTTTCTTT. It codes for CASSLEAGENTEAFF.

The V call is TRBV10-3, the J call TRBJ2-2; 8 nucleotides match TRBD2. The CDR3 has 15 residues. J was trimmed by 7 bases and V by 3 bases; bases with no gene match: 7. Germline V gene sequence: CDR1 ENHRY, CDR2 SYGVKD. CDR3 amino acids: CAISDFGRAGGELFF. As DNA, the CDR3 is TGTGCCATCAGTGACTTCGGGAGGGCCGGCGGGGAGCTGTTTTTT.

This clone was seen more than once but under ten times. The chain links TRBV28 to TRBJ1-3, with D uncertain. V was shortened by 10 bases and J by 4 bases, with 17 bases between the two germline ends. Germline V gene data show CDR1 as MDHEN and CDR2 as SYDVKM. The CDR3 sequence is 14 residues long. CDR3 loop: CATPVGAEGNTIYF. The CDR3 coding sequence is TGTGCCACCCCAGTTGGAGCAGAGGGAAACACCATATATTTT.

A few counts support this clone. This chain links TRBV7-9 with TRBJ1-2, with no clear D. The CDR3 contains 13 residues. Germline-derived CDR1 and CDR2 are SEHNR and FQNEAQ (reference sequence). Trimming stripped 6 bases from V and 8 bases from J, with 16 bases between. In DNA form, the CDR3 reads TGTGCCAGCAGTCTCAGACCCGACGGGGGCTACACCTTC. This codes for CASSLRPDGGYTF.

V and J are TRBV19 and TRBJ2-1; 7 bases line up with TRBD2. Germline lookup yields CDR1 LNHDA and CDR2 SQIVND (reference sequence). This CDR3 region has 15 residues. The ends lost 3 bases at V and 7 bases at J; junction bases unmatched: 9. CDR3 sequence: CASSIGAGRENEQFF. The CDR3 nucleotides are TGTGCCAGTAGTATTGGGGCAGGGCGGGAGAATGAGCAGTTCTTC. Filled out from reference TRBV19 and TRBJ2-1, the complete variable domain reads DGGITQSPKYLFRKEGQNVTLSCEQNLNHDAMYWYRQDPGQGLRLIYYSQIVNDFQKGDIAEGYSVSREKKESFPLTVTSAQKNPTAFYLCASSIGAGRENEQFFGPGTRLTVL.

On this clone: An end of the junction differs from the germline gene, which may be a read error. The identical CDR3 is also encoded by other nucleotide sequences in the sample. This sequence joins TRBV9 and TRBJ2-3; tentatively, D is TRBD2 (6 bases). CDR1 SGDLS and CDR2 YYNGEE come from the germline V gene. CDR3 length: 15 amino acids. CDR3 protein: CASSAGVWSTDTQYF. CDR3 nucleotides: TGTGCCAGCAGCGCGGGGGTATGGAGCACAGATACGCAGTATTTC.

The count of this clone is one. The rearrangement joins TRBV2 to TRBJ2-3, with 9 bases fitting TRBD2. The CDR3 length is 13 residues. Germline V lookup: CDR1 SNHLY, CDR2 FYNNEI. V was pared by 6 bases and J by 3 bases, with 1 base of the junction left unmatched. The CDR3 DNA reads as TGTGCCAGCAGCCTAGCGGGAACAGATACGCAGTATTTT. This translates into CASSLAGTDTQYF.

In its sample, this clone was seen once. J is TRBJ2-7 and V is TRBV7-2, with D perhaps matching TRBD2 (5 bases). V lost 0 bases and J lost 3, with 9 bases in between. Per germline, CDR1 SGHTA and CDR2 FQGNSA. CDR3 length: 14 residues. The DNA for the CDR3 is TGTGCCAGCAGCTTAGCGCGGGCTAGCTACGAGCAGTACTTC. Translated: CASSLARASYEQYF.

The J gene is TRBJ2-7, the V gene TRBV7-9; 9 bases align to TRBD2. The CDR3 has 14 amino acids. The germline V gene has CDR1 SEHNR and CDR2 FQNEAQ (reference sequence). Trimming removed 4 bases from V and 6 bases from J; junction bases left unmatched: 7. The CDR3 nucleotides are TGTGCCAGCAGCTATAGCGGGAGTAGTAGCGAGCAGTACTTC. Translating gives CASSYSGSSSEQYF.

About this clone: Lacking the conserved final phenylalanine or tryptophan, this CDR3 likely reflects a read error. The DNA is left out, because the CDR3 cannot be placed on it with certainty; the CDR3 is given as TCRdb lists it. The rearrangement joins TRBV20-1 to TRBJ1-2. The CDR3 has 9 residues if both end residues are counted. Germline V lookup: CDR1 DFQATT, CDR2 SNEGSKA (reference sequence). CDR3: CSARAGGAS.

This chain connects TRBV29-1 to TRBJ1-1; no reliable D call. The germline V gene has CDR1 SQVTM and CDR2 ANQGSEA. The CDR3 runs to 12 residues. Trimming left V 4 bases short and J 2 bases short, with 8 bases between. This CDR3 reads CSVVRSNTEAFF. In DNA form, the CDR3 reads TGCAGCGTTGTGCGGAGTAACACTGAAGCTTTCTTT.

This clone was counted a few times. The same CDR3 is also encoded by other DNA sequences in this sample. The chain has TRBV2 and TRBJ1-4, with a weak D call TRBD1 (6 bases). From germline, CDR1 is SNHLY and CDR2 FYNNEI. The length of the CDR3 is 14 residues. The V end was cut by 7 bases, the J end by 3 bases, with 12 bases between. CDR3 in DNA: TGTGCCAGCATCCGGACAGAAGCTAATGAAAAACTGTTTTTT. It specifies CASIRTEANEKLFF.

This clone was detected once. The rearrangement joins TRBV28 to TRBJ2-2; maybe TRBD1 (5 bases). V lost 3 bases and J lost 3, with 17 bases in between. The CDR3 contains 17 residues. The germline V gene encodes CDR1 MDHEN and CDR2 SYDVKM. The CDR3 loop reads CASSFVGDPGDTGELFF. The CDR3 DNA follows: TGTGCCAGCAGTTTTGTAGGGGATCCTGGGGACACCGGGGAGCTGTTTTTT.

The CDR3 DNA follows: TGTGCCAGCAGTGATTGGGGGCTCGGATCCTACGAGCAGTACTTC. Protein: CASSDWGLGSYEQYF. The V call is TRBV2, the J call TRBJ2-7, with D possibly TRBD1 on 6 matching bases. CDR3 length: 15 residues. The germline V and J ends were trimmed by 3 bases and 1 base, with 13 bases remaining between them. The germline V gene has CDR1 SNHLY and CDR2 FYNNEI.

The chain couples TRBV28 to TRBJ2-7; maybe TRBD2 (5 bases). CDR3 length: 14 residues. The V end lost 3 bases, the J end lost 6 bases, and 15 bases lay between the germline ends. Germline V gene data show CDR1 as MDHEN and CDR2 as SYDVKM. In DNA, the CDR3 is TGTGCCAGCAGTTTTTACGGAGGTACGCGCGAGCAGTACTTC. Translating it yields CASSFYGGTREQYF. The variable domain in full, completed from reference TRBV28 and TRBJ2-7, reads DVKVTQSSRYLVKRTGEKVFLECVQDMDHENMFWYRQDPGLGLRLIYFSYDVKMKEKGDIPEGYSVSREKKERFSLILESASTNQTSMYLCASSFYGGTREQYFGPGTRLTVT.

V is TRBV11-1 and J is TRBJ2-1; D not resolved. Germline CDR1 is SGHAT and CDR2 is FQDESV (reference sequence). The CDR3 spans 14 residues. V was cut by 2 bases and J by 5 bases, with 10 bases left in between. The chain's CDR3 is CASSLHPADNEQFF. The CDR3 DNA reads as TGTGCCAGCAGCTTACACCCGGCGGACAATGAGCAGTTCTTC.

This clone was recorded a few times. J is TRBJ2-5 and V is TRBV28; D is possibly TRBD1 (6 bases). V lost 3 bases and J 5 bases, leaving 16 bases between the germline ends. CDR1 is MDHEN and CDR2 is SYDVKM in the germline V gene. This CDR3 has 15 residues. This CDR3 reads CASSLTGQSLETQYF. The CDR3 nucleotides are TGTGCCAGCAGTTTGACTGGACAGAGCCTTGAGACCCAGTACTTC.

This chain links TRBV15 with TRBJ2-2, with TRBD2 as a possible D gene (7 bases). Per the germline V gene, CDR1 is LNHNV and CDR2 is YYDKDF (reference sequence). V lost 1 base to trimming and J lost 0 bases, with 12 bases between them. The CDR3 totals 17 residues. The chain's CDR3 is CATSRGGGTSNTGELFF. The CDR3 nucleotides read TGTGCCACCAGCAGAGGGGGGGGGACATCGAACACCGGGGAGCTGTTTTTT.

The chain employs TRBV7-4 and TRBJ2-6, with D perhaps matching TRBD1 (5 bases). Deletions cut 1 base from V and 4 bases from J, with 11 bases between. Germline CDR1 is SGHVT and CDR2 is SQSDAQ. This CDR3 contains 16 residues. CDR3 protein: CASSLVQGPGANVLTF. The CDR3 DNA sequence: TGTGCCAGCAGCTTAGTGCAGGGTCCGGGGGCCAACGTCCTGACTTTC.

The chain links TRBV2 to TRBJ2-4, with D possibly TRBD1 on 7 matching bases. This CDR3 comprises 19 residues. V was cut by 0 bases and J by 0 bases, with 18 bases left in between. The germline V gene encodes CDR1 SNHLY and CDR2 FYNNEI. CDR3 sequence (DNA): TGTGCCAGCAGTGAAGCCTCTTACGGGCAGGGGGGAGCCAAAAACATTCAGTACTTC. Protein product: CASSEASYGQGGAKNIQYF.

The chain links TRBV2 to TRBJ2-3; 8 nucleotides align to TRBD1. Germline CDR1 and CDR2: SNHLY and FYNNEI. The length of the CDR3 is 13 residues. V gave up 5 bases and J gave up 6 bases; unmatched junction bases: 4. The CDR3 DNA follows: TGTGCCAGCAGTCCCGGGACAGGTGATACGCAGTATTTT. As protein: CASSPGTGDTQYF. The full variable domain, rest sourced from reference TRBV2 and TRBJ2-3, is EPEVTQTPSHQVTQMGQEVILRCVPISNHLYFYWYRQILGQKVEFLVSFYNNEISEKSEIFDDQFSVERPDGSNFTLKIRSTKLEDSAMYFCASSPGTGDTQYFGPGTRLTVL.